This is a list of T cell receptor beta chains from one sample in a study of cytomegalovirus exposure and HLA in healthy donors. The table came from immunoSEQ multiplex PCR; TCRdb's copy has only in-frame clones and leaves some out. The data show roughly 200,000 clones, around 83% seen once. Sequences were obtained from PBMCs. Receptors were obtained from a woman under 30 in good health and CMV-seronegative. Each CDR3 is given with its conserved first and last residue. D genes are given only for firm matches. Expanded clones get a size class; other rows say once, few or many, or leave the size out.

size: .
D: .
J: TRBJ2-3
V: TRBV9
DNA: TGTGCCAGCAGCGTAGCAGTCAGCACAGATACGCAGTATTTT
CDR3: CASSVAVSTDTQYF

size: few
D: .
J: TRBJ1-5
V: TRBV7-2
DNA: TGTGCCAGCAGCTTTCCTGGGGGGGGGAAGCCCCAGCATTTT
CDR3: CASSFPGGGKPQHF

size: .
D: TRBD1
J: TRBJ1-2
V: TRBV7-9
DNA: TGTGCCAGCAGCTTAGAGGGAGAGGGGGCGACATATGGCTACACCTTC
CDR3: CASSLEGEGATYGYTF

size: .
D: .
J: TRBJ2-3
V: TRBV7-6
DNA: TGTGCCAGCAGCTTTGTGGACAGTTACACAGATACGCAGTATTTT
CDR3: CASSFVDSYTDTQYF

size: .
D: TRBD2
J: TRBJ2-3
V: TRBV11-2
DNA: TGTGCCAGCAGCAACGTACGGCGGGAGAATAGAGATACGCAGTATTTT
CDR3: CASSNVRRENRDTQYF

size: .
D: .
J: TRBJ1-2
V: TRBV20-1
DNA: TGCAGTGCGAAGAGTGAGAATGGCTACACCTTC
CDR3: CSAKSENGYTF

size: .
D: .
J: TRBJ2-3
V: TRBV4-1
DNA: TGCGCCAGCAGCCAAGTCCGGGACTCCTCAGATACGCAGTATTTT
CDR3: CASSQVRDSSDTQYF

size: .
D: TRBD2
J: TRBJ2-5
V: TRBV7-8
DNA: TGTGCCAGCAGGTTGCAGCCCGTGACTAGCGGACACCAAGAGACCCAGTACTTC
CDR3: CASRLQPVTSGHQETQYF

size: .
D: .
J: TRBJ2-1
V: TRBV11-2
DNA: TGTGCCAGCAGCCCCTCGATGGGGGCTGGGAATGAGCAGTTCTTC
CDR3: CASSPSMGAGNEQFF

size: .
D: .
J: TRBJ2-5
V: TRBV19
DNA: TGTGCCAGTAGTATCAGGGGAGGGGAGACCCAGTACTTC
CDR3: CASSIRGGETQYF

size: .
D: TRBD2
J: TRBJ2-3
V: TRBV7-2
DNA: TGTGCCAGCAGCTTAGGGGGCGGGAGGCTAGATACGCAGTATTTT
CDR3: CASSLGGGRLDTQYF

size: .
D: .
J: TRBJ2-1
V: TRBV7-9
DNA: TGTGCCAGCAGCTCCTTGGAGGGCTTACCCAATGAGCAGTTCTTC
CDR3: CASSSLEGLPNEQFF

size: .
D: .
J: TRBJ1-6
V: TRBV9
DNA: TGTGCCAGCAGCGTAGGGGGAGTCGGAAATTCACCCCTCCACTTT
CDR3: CASSVGGVGNSPLHF

size: .
D: TRBD2
J: TRBJ2-3
V: TRBV10-3
DNA: TGTGCCATCAAGCGGGAGGGTGGGGCAGATACGCAGTATTTT
CDR3: CAIKREGGADTQYF

size: .
D: TRBD2
J: TRBJ2-7
V: TRBV4-3
DNA: TGCGCCAGCAGCCAAGATAGGACTAGCGGGGACGAGCAGTACTTC
CDR3: CASSQDRTSGDEQYF

size: .
D: .
J: TRBJ2-1
V: TRBV5-1
DNA: TGCGCCAGCAGCTTGAGAACTTACAATGAGCAGTTCTTC
CDR3: CASSLRTYNEQFF

size: .
D: TRBD2
J: TRBJ2-3
V: TRBV28
DNA: TGTGCCAGCAGCCCCGGACTAGCTGATACGCAGTATTTT
CDR3: CASSPGLADTQYF

size: .
D: .
J: TRBJ2-2
V: TRBV29-1
DNA: TGCAGCGGGCAGGGAAACACCGGGGAGCTGTTTTTT
CDR3: CSGQGNTGELFF

size: .
D: TRBD2
J: TRBJ2-3
V: TRBV9
DNA: TGTGCCAGCACCCCTAGCGGGAGAACAGATACGCAGTATTTT
CDR3: CASTPSGRTDTQYF

size: .
D: .
J: TRBJ2-1
V: TRBV4-3
DNA: TGCGCCAGCAGCCAAGATCTTCGACTACGATCCTACAATGAGCAGTTCTTC
CDR3: CASSQDLRLRSYNEQFF

size: .
D: .
J: TRBJ2-3
V: TRBV4-1
DNA: TGCGCCAGCAGCCCCCAACGGGCTAGCAGGACAGATACGCAGTATTTT
CDR3: CASSPQRASRTDTQYF

size: .
D: .
J: TRBJ2-3
V: TRBV5-5
DNA: TGTGCCAGCAGCTTCGGACGGGAGAGGGATACAGATACGCAGTATTTT
CDR3: CASSFGRERDTDTQYF